This TCR beta chain was retrieved from a study of blood T cell repertoires in COVID-19. Sequencing was performed with immunoSEQ multiplex PCR; in TCRdb, only in-frame clones are kept and a portion is missing. The sample records 200,000 or so clones, around 80% being singletons. This sequence was found in a woman aged 40 to 50 with acute COVID-19. The material sequenced was PBMCs or T cells enriched from blood (not recorded which).

For the CDR3, the DNA is TGCGCCAGCAGCCAAGTCAGACAGGGAACCCTCAATGAGCAGTTCTTC. Translating it yields CASSQVRQGTLNEQFF. This rearrangement joins TRBV4-1 to TRBJ2-1; TRBD1 matches at 7 bases. J was trimmed by 6 bases and V by 1 base; bases with no gene match: 9. CDR3 length: 16 amino acids. Per the germline V gene, CDR1 is MGHRA and CDR2 is YSYEKL.